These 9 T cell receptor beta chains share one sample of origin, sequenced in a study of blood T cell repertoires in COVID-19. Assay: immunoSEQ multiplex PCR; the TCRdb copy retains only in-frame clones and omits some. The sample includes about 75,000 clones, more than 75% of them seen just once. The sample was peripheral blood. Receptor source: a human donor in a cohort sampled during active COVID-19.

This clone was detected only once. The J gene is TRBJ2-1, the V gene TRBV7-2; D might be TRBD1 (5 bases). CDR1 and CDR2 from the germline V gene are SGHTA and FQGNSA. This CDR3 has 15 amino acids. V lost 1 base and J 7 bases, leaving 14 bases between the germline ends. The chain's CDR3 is CASSLVSQGQNEQFF. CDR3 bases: TGTGCCAGCAGCTTAGTGTCTCAGGGCCAAAATGAGCAGTTCTTC.

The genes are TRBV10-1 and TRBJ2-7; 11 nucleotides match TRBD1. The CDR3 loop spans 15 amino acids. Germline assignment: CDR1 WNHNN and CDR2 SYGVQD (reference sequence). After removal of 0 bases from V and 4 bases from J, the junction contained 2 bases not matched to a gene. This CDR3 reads CASSESGTGGYEQYF. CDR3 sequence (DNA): TGCGCCAGCAGTGAGTCAGGGACAGGGGGTTACGAGCAGTACTTC.

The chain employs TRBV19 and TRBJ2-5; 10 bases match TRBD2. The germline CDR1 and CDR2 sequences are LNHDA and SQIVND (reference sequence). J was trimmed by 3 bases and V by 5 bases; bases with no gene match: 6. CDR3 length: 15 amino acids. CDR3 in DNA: TGTGCCAGTAGTGAAAGCGGGGGGGGTAAAGAGACCCAGTACTTC. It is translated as CASSESGGGKETQYF.

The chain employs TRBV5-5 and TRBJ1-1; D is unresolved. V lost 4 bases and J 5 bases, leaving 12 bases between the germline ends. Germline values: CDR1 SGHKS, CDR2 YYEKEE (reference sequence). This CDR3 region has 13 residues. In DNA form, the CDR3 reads TGTGCCAGCAGCGCCCTCGGGGAAACTGAAGCTTTCTTT. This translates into CASSALGETEAFF. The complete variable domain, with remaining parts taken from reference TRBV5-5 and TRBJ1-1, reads DAGVTQSPTHLIKTRGQQVTLRCSPISGHKSVSWYQQVLGQGPQFIFQYYEKEERGRGNFPDRFSARQFPNYSSELNVNALLLGDSALYLCASSALGETEAFFGQGTRLTVV.

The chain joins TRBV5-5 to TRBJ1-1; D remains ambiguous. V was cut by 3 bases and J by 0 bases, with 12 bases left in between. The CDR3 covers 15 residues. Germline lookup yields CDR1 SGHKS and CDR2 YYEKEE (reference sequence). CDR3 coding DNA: TGTGCCAGCAGCTACGAAGCAACCATGAACACTGAAGCTTTCTTT. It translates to CASSYEATMNTEAFF.

The CDR3 region is CASSLDGLSTGELFF. The CDR3 bases are TGCGCCAGCAGCTTGGACGGACTTAGCACCGGGGAGCTGTTTTTT. The rearrangement joins TRBV5-1 to TRBJ2-2, with D maybe TRBD2 (5 bases). The V end was cut by 0 bases, the J end by 4 bases, with 10 bases between. From germline, CDR1 is SGHRS and CDR2 YFSETQ. The CDR3 is 15 residues long.

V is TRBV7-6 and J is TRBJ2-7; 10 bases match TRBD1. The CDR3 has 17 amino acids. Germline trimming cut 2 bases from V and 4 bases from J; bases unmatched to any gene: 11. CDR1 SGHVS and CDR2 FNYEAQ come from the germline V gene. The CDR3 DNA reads TGTGCCAGCAGCTTACAGCCCTCCGGGACAGGGGATTACGAGCAGTACTTC. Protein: CASSLQPSGTGDYEQYF. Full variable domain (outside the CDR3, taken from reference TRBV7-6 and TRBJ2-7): GAGVSQSPRYKVTKRGQDVALRCDPISGHVSLYWYRQALGQGPEFLTYFNYEAQQDKSGLPNDRFSAERPEGSISTLTIQRTEQRDSAMYRCASSLQPSGTGDYEQYFGPGTRLTVT.

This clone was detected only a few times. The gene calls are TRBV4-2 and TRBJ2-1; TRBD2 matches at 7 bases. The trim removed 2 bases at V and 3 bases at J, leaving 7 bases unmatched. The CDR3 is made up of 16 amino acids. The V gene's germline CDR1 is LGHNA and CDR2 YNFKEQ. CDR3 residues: CASSQPDGGGYNEQFF. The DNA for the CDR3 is TGTGCCAGCAGCCAACCCGATGGGGGGGGCTACAATGAGCAGTTCTTC.

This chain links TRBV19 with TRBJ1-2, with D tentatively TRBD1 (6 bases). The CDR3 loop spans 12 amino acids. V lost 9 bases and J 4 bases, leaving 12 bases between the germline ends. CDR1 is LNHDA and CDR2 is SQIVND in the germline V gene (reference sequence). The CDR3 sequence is CASHQGSYGYTF. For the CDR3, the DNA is TGTGCCAGCCACCAGGGGTCCTATGGCTACACCTTC.